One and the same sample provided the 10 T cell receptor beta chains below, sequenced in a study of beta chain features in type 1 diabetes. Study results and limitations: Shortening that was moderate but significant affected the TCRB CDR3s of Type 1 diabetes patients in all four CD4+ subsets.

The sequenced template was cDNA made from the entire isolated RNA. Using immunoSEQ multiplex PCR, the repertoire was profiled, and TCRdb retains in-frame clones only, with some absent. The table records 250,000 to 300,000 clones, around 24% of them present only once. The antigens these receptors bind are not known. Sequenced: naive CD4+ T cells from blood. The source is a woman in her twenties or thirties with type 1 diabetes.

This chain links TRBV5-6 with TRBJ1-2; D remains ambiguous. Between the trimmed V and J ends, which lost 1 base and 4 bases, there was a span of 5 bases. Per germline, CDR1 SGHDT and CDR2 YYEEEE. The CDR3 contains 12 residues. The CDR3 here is CASSLRSYGYTF. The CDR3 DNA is TGTGCCAGCAGCTTGAGGAGCTATGGCTACACCTTC.

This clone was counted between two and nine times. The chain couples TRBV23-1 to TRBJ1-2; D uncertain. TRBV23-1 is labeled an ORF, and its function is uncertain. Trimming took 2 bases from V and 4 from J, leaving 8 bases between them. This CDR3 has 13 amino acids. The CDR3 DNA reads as TGCGCCAGCAGTCAACCCCCTTCCTATGGCTACACCTTC. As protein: CASSQPPSYGYTF.

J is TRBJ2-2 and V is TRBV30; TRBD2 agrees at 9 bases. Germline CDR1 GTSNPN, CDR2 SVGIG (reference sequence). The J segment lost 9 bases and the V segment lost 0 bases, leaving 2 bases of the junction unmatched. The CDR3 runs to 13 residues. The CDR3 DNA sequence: TGTGCCTGGAGTGTTCCTAGCGGGAGGGAGCTGTTTTTT. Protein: CAWSVPSGRELFF.

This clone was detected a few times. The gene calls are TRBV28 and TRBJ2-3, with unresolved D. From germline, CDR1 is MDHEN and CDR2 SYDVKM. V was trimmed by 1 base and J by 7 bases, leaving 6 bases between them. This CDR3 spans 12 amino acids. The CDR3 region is CASSLSHNTQYF. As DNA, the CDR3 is TGTGCCAGCAGTTTATCACACAATACGCAGTATTTT.

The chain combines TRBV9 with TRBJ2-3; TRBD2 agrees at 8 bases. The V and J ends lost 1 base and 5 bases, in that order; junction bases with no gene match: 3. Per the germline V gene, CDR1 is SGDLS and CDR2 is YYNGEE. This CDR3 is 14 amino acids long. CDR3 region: CASSVRLAGDTQYF. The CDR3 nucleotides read TGTGCCAGCAGCGTAAGGCTAGCGGGAGATACGCAGTATTTT.

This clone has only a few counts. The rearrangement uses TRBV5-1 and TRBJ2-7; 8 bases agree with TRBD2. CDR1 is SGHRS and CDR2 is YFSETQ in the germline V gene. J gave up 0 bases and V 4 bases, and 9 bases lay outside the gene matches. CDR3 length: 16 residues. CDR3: CASSPIAGLSSYEQYF. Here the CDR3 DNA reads TGCGCCAGCAGCCCGATAGCGGGACTGAGCTCCTACGAGCAGTACTTC.

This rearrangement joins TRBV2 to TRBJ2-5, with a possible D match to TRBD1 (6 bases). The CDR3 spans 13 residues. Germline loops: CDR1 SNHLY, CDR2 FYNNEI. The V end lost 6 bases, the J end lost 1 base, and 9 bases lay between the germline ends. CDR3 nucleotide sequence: TGTGCCAGCAGACAGGGTAGCCAAGAGACCCAGTACTTC. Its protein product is CASRQGSQETQYF.

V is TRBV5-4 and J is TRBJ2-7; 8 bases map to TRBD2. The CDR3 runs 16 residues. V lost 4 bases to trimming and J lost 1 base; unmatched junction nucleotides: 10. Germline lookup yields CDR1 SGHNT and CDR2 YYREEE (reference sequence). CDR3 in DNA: TGTGCCAGCAGCCACCCGGGAGGGCCGTCATCCTACGAGCAGTACTTC. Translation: CASSHPGGPSSYEQYF.

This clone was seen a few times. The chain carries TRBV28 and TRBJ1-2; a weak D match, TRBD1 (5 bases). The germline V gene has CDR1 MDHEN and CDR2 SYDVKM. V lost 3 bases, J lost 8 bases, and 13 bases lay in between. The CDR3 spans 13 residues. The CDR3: CASSFDRLRGYTF. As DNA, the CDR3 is TGTGCCAGCAGTTTCGACAGATTAAGAGGCTACACCTTC.

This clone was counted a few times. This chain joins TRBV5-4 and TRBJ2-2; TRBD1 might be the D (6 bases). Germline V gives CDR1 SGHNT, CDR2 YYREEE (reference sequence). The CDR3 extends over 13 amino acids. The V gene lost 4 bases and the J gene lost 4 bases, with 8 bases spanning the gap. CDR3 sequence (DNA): TGTGCCAGCAGCCCGGACAGCACCGGGGAGCTGTTTTTT. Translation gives CASSPDSTGELFF.